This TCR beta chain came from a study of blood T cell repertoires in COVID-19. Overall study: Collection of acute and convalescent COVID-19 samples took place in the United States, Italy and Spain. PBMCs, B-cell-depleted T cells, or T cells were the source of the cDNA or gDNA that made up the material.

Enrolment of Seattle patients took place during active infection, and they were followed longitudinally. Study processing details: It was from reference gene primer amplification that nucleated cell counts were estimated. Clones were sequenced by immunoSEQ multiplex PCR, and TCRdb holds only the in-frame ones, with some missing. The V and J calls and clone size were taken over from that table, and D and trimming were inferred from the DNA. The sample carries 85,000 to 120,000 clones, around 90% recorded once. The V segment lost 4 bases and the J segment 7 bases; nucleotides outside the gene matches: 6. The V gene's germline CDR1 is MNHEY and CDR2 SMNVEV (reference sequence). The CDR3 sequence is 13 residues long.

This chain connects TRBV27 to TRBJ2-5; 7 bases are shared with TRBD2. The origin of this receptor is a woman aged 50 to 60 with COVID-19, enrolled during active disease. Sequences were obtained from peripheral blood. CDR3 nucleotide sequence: TGTGCCAGCAGTTCGGCGGGGGAAGGGACCCAGTACTTC. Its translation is CASSSAGEGTQYF.